This entry concerns a single T cell receptor (beta chain). A J-beta primer mix and a sample-barcoded 5' primer were used in a second PCR of about 6 to 12 cycles. One entry per CDR3 protein results from TCRdb running MiXCR on the 5' RACE reads. The sample shows about 770,000 distinct CDR3 sequences, approximately 48% of them seen only once. CDR3 length equals 14 residues. Germline loops: CDR1 SGHRS, CDR2 YFSETQ. V shed 2 bases, J shed 7 bases, and the junction held 7 bases outside the gene matches. This entry comes from a study of blood T cells in healthy people across ages. The clonotype was recovered from a man aged 55 to 69 in good health. The chain recombines TRBV5-1 with TRBJ2-3, with 7 bases identical to TRBD2. Sample: blood. The CDR3 DNA follows: TGCGCCAGCAGCTTAGAAGCGGGGTTTAATACGCAGTATTTT. Translation: CASSLEAGFNTQYF. The full variable domain, with the rest looked up from reference TRBV5-1 and TRBJ2-3, is KAGVTQTPRYLIKTRGQQVTLSCSPISGHRSVSWYQQTPGQGLQFLFEYFSETQRNKGNFPGRFSGRQFSNSRSEMNVSTLELGDSALYLCASSLEAGFNTQYFGPGTRLTVL.